This T cell receptor beta chain is from a study of T cells in Graves' hyperthyroidism and ophthalmopathy. Study-wide background: It was at initial diagnosis, before any treatment, that peripheral blood was collected.

With a duration under 2 months, the hyperthyroidism was newly diagnosed in patients aged 18 to 65. PBMCs were obtained from 10 ml fresh peripheral blood. Amplification of TCR beta CDR3 regions was performed using RNA transcripts as template. Researchers ran a first-round RT-PCR on the TCR CDR3 using the HTBI primer set. TCRdb re-derived calls from the multiplex PCR reads in MiXCR, one entry per CDR3 protein. Here the sample spans about 520,000 distinct CDR3 sequences, under 25% being singletons. The CDR3 totals 13 residues. Germline V gives CDR1 SGHRS, CDR2 YFSETQ. V lost 6 bases and J 5 bases, leaving 14 bases between the germline ends. The study's findings and limits: With a median lead of 6.5 months before onset, the model predicted ophthalmopathy.

This clonotype was found a few times. Antigen specificity is unknown. The clonotype comes from a man aged 18 to 29 with Graves' hyperthyroidism. The chain combines TRBV5-1 with TRBJ1-2, with D possibly matching TRBD1 (5 bases). Material: blood. CDR3 in DNA: TGCGCCAGCAAAGTCGCGACAGATTATGGCTACACCTTC. Residues: CASKVATDYGYTF.